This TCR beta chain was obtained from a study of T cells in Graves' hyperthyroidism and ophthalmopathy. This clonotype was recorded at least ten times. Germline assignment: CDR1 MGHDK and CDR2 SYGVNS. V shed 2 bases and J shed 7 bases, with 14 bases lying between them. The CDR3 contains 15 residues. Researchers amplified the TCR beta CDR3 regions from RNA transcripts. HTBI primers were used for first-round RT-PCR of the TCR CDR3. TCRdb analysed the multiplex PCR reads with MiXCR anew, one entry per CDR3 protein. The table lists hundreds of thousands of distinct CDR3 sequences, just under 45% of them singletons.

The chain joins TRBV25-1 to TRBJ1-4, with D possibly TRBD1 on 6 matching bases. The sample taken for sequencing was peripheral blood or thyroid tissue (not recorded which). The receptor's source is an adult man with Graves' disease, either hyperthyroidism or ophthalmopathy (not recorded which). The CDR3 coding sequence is TGTGCCAGCAGTGAAGGGGGCGGGGTCAGTGAAAAACTGTTTTTT. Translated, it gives CASSEGGGVSEKLFF.